The 20 T cell receptor beta chains given below trace back to one sample, sequenced in a study of T-cell memory formation after mild COVID-19. TCRdb re-derived calls from the 5' RACE reads in MiXCR, one entry per CDR3 protein. The sample has about 470,000 distinct CDR3 sequences, roughly 25% seen once. The sequencing input was PBMCs or a T cell subset sorted from them (not recorded which). Receptors originate from an adult woman who had mild COVID-19 (a few samples of this study predate the infection). Cell type and time point are not known.

This clonotype was counted at least ten times. V gene TRBV20-1 combines with J gene TRBJ2-7, with D perhaps matching TRBD1 (5 bases). Germline CDR1 is DFQATT and CDR2 is SNEGSKA (reference sequence). The CDR3 spans 12 residues. V was pared by 5 bases and J by 3 bases, with 11 bases between. The chain's CDR3 is CSAGQDSYEQYF. In DNA form, the CDR3 reads TGCAGTGCTGGACAAGACAGCTACGAGCAGTACTTC.

The J gene is TRBJ2-7, the V gene TRBV5-1; the D is unclear. CDR3 length equals 13 residues. V was cut by 4 bases and J by 2 bases, with 10 bases left in between. The germline V gene encodes CDR1 SGHRS and CDR2 YFSETQ. CDR3: CASSVAVAYEQYF. In DNA, the CDR3 is TGCGCCAGCAGCGTCGCTGTTGCCTACGAGCAGTACTTC.

This sequence joins TRBV4-1 and TRBJ2-5, with D maybe TRBD2 (6 bases). This CDR3 is 14 amino acids long. CDR1 and CDR2 (germline): MGHRA, YSYEKL. V was trimmed by 1 base and J by 4 bases, leaving 10 bases between them. In DNA form, the CDR3 reads TGCGCCAGCAGCCAAGTGGACTATCCAGAGACCCAGTACTTC. Translating it yields CASSQVDYPETQYF.

This clonotype was seen a handful of times. The rearrangement links TRBV7-9 to TRBJ2-5; 7 positions match TRBD1. The trim removed 6 bases at V and 4 bases at J, leaving 8 bases unmatched. The CDR3 extends over 14 amino acids. Germline loops: CDR1 SEHNR, CDR2 FQNEAQ (reference sequence). The CDR3 loop reads CASSLHRGSETQYF. In DNA, the CDR3 is TGTGCCAGCAGTCTTCACAGGGGTTCAGAGACCCAGTACTTC. The full variable domain, rest sourced from reference TRBV7-9 and TRBJ2-5, is DTGVSQNPRHKITKRGQNVTFRCDPISEHNRLYWYRQTLGQGPEFLTYFQNEAQLEKSRLLSDRFSAERPKGSFSTLEIQRTEQGDSAMYLCASSLHRGSETQYFGPGTRLLVL.

The chain has TRBV28 and TRBJ2-2; 8 bases align to TRBD1. The CDR3 contains 15 residues. The V segment lost 7 bases and the J segment 6 bases; nucleotides outside the gene matches: 10. The germline V gene has CDR1 MDHEN and CDR2 SYDVKM. The CDR3 DNA reads as TGTGCCAGCATGGCCGGACAGGGAAGGCCCGGGGAGCTGTTTTTT. It yields the protein CASMAGQGRPGELFF.

The chain recombines TRBV4-1 with TRBJ2-7, with D perhaps TRBD1 (5 bases). Germline V CDR1 and CDR2: MGHRA, YSYEKL. This CDR3 comprises 13 residues. V dropped 0 bases and J dropped 6 bases, with 9 bases sitting between them. In DNA, the CDR3 is TGCGCCAGCAGCCAAGATCCAGGGCCCGAGCAGTACTTC. Its translation: CASSQDPGPEQYF.

The chain carries TRBV10-3 and TRBJ2-7; no reliable D call. From germline, CDR1 is ENHRY and CDR2 SYGVKD. This CDR3 is 16 amino acids long. Between the trimmed V and J ends, which lost 2 bases and 3 bases, there was a span of 17 bases. The CDR3 DNA is TGTGCCATCAGTGAGGGTAGGTCCACACCACTCTACGAGCAGTACTTC. It yields the protein CAISEGRSTPLYEQYF.

This clonotype was detected ten times or more. The chain recombines TRBV7-2 with TRBJ2-5, with D possibly TRBD1 on 6 matching bases. The CDR3 length is 13 residues. V lost 5 bases, J lost 3 bases, and 10 bases lay in between. Germline V gene lookup returns CDR1 SGHTA and CDR2 FQGNSA. The CDR3 spells CASSRGQKETQYF. CDR3 sequence (DNA): TGTGCCAGCAGCCGAGGACAGAAAGAGACCCAGTACTTC.

A few counts support this clonotype. The chain links TRBV12-3 or TRBV12-4 to TRBJ2-2, with D unclear. V was clipped by 10 bases and J by 4 bases, with 13 bases between them. The length of the CDR3 is 13 residues. In nucleotides, the CDR3 is TGTGCCACCACGGTACGGTTCACCGGGGAGCTGTTTTTT. As protein: CATTVRFTGELFF.

In DNA form, the CDR3 reads TGCAGCGTTGCATCGGGGTTGGAAGGCTACACCTTC. This sequence encodes CSVASGLEGYTF. The J gene is TRBJ1-2, the V gene TRBV29-1, with no clear D. Germline CDR1 and CDR2: SQVTM and ANQGSEA. This CDR3 spans 12 amino acids. Trimming took off 4 bases at V and 8 bases at J, with 14 bases between the two ends.

This clonotype was counted only a few times. This rearrangement joins TRBV7-3 to TRBJ2-4, with D possibly TRBD1 on 6 matching bases. Per the germline V gene, CDR1 is SGHTA and CDR2 is FQGTGA. Trimming pared 2 bases from V and 8 bases from J, leaving 10 bases between. The CDR3 covers 13 residues. CDR3 sequence reads: CASSLDRQDIQYF. CDR3 sequence (DNA): TGTGCCAGCAGCTTAGACAGGCAGGACATTCAGTACTTC.

CDR3 bases: TGCAGTGCTCCCGGACTAGCGGGCTACAATGAGCAGTTCTTC. This codes for CSAPGLAGYNEQFF. The V call is TRBV20-1, the J call TRBJ2-1; 11 bases agree with TRBD2. Per germline, CDR1 DFQATT and CDR2 SNEGSKA (reference sequence). Trimming took 5 bases from V and 3 from J; bases not matched to a gene: 3. The CDR3 consists of 14 residues.

The V gene is TRBV9, the J gene TRBJ2-7; D may be TRBD1 (6 bases). The CDR3 is 14 amino acids. Per the germline V gene, CDR1 is SGDLS and CDR2 is YYNGEE. V was shortened by 0 bases and J by 3 bases, with 10 bases between the two germline ends. In nucleotides, the CDR3 is TGTGCCAGCAGCGTAGGGGGGCCCGGCTACGAGCAGTACTTC. Protein sequence: CASSVGGPGYEQYF.

V is TRBV29-1 and J is TRBJ2-1; D is undetermined. V was trimmed by 4 bases and J by 10 bases, leaving 14 bases between them. The CDR3 is 12 amino acids. Germline CDR1 is SQVTM and CDR2 is ANQGSEA. This CDR3 reads CSVVESGREQFF. The CDR3 nucleotides are TGCAGCGTTGTGGAGTCCGGACGGGAGCAGTTCTTC.

As DNA, the CDR3 is TGTGCCACCAGCAGAGGGACAGGGGGTCACTATGGCTACACCTTC. Encoded protein: CATSRGTGGHYGYTF. The rearrangement joins TRBV15 to TRBJ1-2, with 10 bases aligning to TRBD1. Germline CDR1 reads LNHNV; CDR2 reads YYDKDF (reference sequence). Trimming removed 1 base from V and 3 bases from J; junction bases left unmatched: 2. The CDR3 has 15 residues.

The CDR3 loop reads CASRDKARAGPKNIQYF. DNA of the CDR3: TGTGCCAGCAGAGATAAAGCACGGGCAGGGCCTAAAAACATTCAGTACTTC. This chain joins TRBV6-1 and TRBJ2-4; maybe TRBD1 (5 bases). V was shortened by 6 bases and J by 4 bases, with 22 bases between the two germline ends. The CDR3 length is 17 residues. CDR1 is MNHNS, CDR2 SASEGT, per germline.

This clonotype was counted between two and nine times. V is TRBV3-1 and J is TRBJ2-7, with D tentatively TRBD1 (6 bases). The V gene's germline CDR1 is LGHDT and CDR2 YNNKEL (reference sequence). There are 15 residues in the CDR3. V was trimmed by 1 base and J by 2 bases, leaving 12 bases between them. The CDR3 DNA reads as TGTGCCAGCAGCCAAGTCCGTGGACAGACCTACGAGCAGTACTTC. Protein: CASSQVRGQTYEQYF.

There are a few counts of this clonotype. The V call is TRBV5-1, the J call TRBJ2-7, with TRBD1 identical over 7 bases. This CDR3 has 15 amino acids. The J segment lost 1 base and the V segment lost 1 base, leaving 5 bases of the junction unmatched. Germline V gene lookup returns CDR1 SGHRS and CDR2 YFSETQ. CDR3 bases: TGCGCCAGCAGCTTGAGAACAGGGGCATCCTACGAGCAGTACTTC. This encodes CASSLRTGASYEQYF.

This chain connects TRBV20-1 to TRBJ2-1, with D hard to call. The V and J ends lost 5 bases and 0 bases respectively, with 8 bases between them. This CDR3 has 13 amino acids. Germline CDR1 is DFQATT and CDR2 is SNEGSKA (reference sequence). The CDR3 DNA reads as TGCAGTGCTCCGACCAGCTCCTACAATGAGCAGTTCTTC. This gives the protein CSAPTSSYNEQFF.

V is TRBV3-1 and J is TRBJ1-1; no clear D gene. V gave up 3 bases and J gave up 1 base, with 12 bases separating them. This CDR3 contains 15 residues. From germline, CDR1 is LGHDT and CDR2 YNNKEL (reference sequence). The CDR3 loop reads CASSQAMGWNTEAFF. As DNA, the CDR3 is TGTGCCAGCAGCCAGGCGATGGGCTGGAACACTGAAGCTTTCTTT.